The 27 T cell receptor beta chains reported below all come from one sample, sequenced in a study of shared clonotypes between healthy human individuals (TCRdb year 2020). CD8 naive samples were obtained by positive selection for CCR7 among CD45RO-negative cells, yielding a CD45RA+CCR7+ population from which TemRA cells were excluded. The method behind the library was the immunoSEQ multiplex PCR assay. TCRdb's version of the immuneACCESS table is confined to in-frame rearrangements and falls short of the full clone set. An unresolved V gene accounts for under half of the shortfall where checked; the remainder is of unknown origin. The sample table shows 800,000 or so clones, and about 96% are seen once. Jointly, the top ten make up about 0.22% of the sample. Source material: naive CD8+ T cells sorted from blood. Sample cell subset or site, as interpreted from the label and publication: CD45RA+CCR7+. Source of these receptors: a man younger than 45 in good health.

The chain uses TRBV19 and TRBJ2-2; 7 bases are shared with TRBD1. The CDR3 length is 15 residues. Germline CDR1 and CDR2: LNHDA and SQIVND (reference sequence). V trimming: 3 bases; J trimming: 6 bases; junction bases outside the gene matches: 7. The DNA of the CDR3 is TGTGCCAGTAGTATTAGAGGGGGCCCGGCCGGGGAGCTGTTTTTT. Translating it yields CASSIRGGPAGELFF. Together with reference TRBV19 and TRBJ2-2, the CDR3 gives the full variable domain: DGGITQSPKYLFRKEGQNVTLSCEQNLNHDAMYWYRQDPGQGLRLIYYSQIVNDFQKGDIAEGYSVSREKKESFPLTVTSAQKNPTAFYLCASSIRGGPAGELFFGEGSRLTVL.

The rearrangement links TRBV9 to TRBJ1-2, with a tentative D call TRBD1 (6 bases). V gave up 0 bases and J gave up 5 bases, with 23 bases separating them. CDR1 and CDR2 (germline): SGDLS, YYNGEE. CDR3 length equals 18 residues. Here the CDR3 reads CASSVEYAGVSTFYGYTF. The CDR3 nucleotides read TGTGCCAGCAGCGTAGAGTACGCAGGGGTTTCCACCTTTTATGGCTACACCTTC.

The CDR3 DNA reads as TGTGCCAGCAGTTTCATCGGTGGCGGGAGGGCAGGTAATGAGCAGTTCTTC. Encoded protein: CASSFIGGGRAGNEQFF. The rearrangement joins TRBV14 to TRBJ2-1; 9 bases agree with TRBD2. Germline lookup yields CDR1 SGHDN and CDR2 FVKESK. The CDR3 is 17 amino acids. The V gene end was trimmed by 6 bases and the J gene end by 7 bases; junction bases not matched to a gene: 16.

The V and J genes are TRBV30 and TRBJ2-7, with 14 bases identical to TRBD2. Germline CDR1 GTSNPN, CDR2 SVGIG (reference sequence). This CDR3 is built from 15 residues. The V and J ends lost 1 base and 5 bases, in that order; junction bases with no gene match: 4. CDR3: CAWSGGLAGVDEQYF. In nucleotides, the CDR3 is TGTGCCTGGAGTGGGGGACTAGCGGGAGTGGACGAGCAGTACTTC.

This clone appeared a single time. V usage is TRBV5-5 and J usage is TRBJ2-1; tentatively, D is TRBD1 (5 bases). The CDR3 contains 12 residues. Looked up from germline, CDR1 is SGHKS and CDR2 is YYEKEE (reference sequence). Trimming shortened V by 5 bases and J by 6 bases, and 9 bases separated the two germline ends. This chain's CDR3 is CASSGRANEQFF. The CDR3 DNA is TGTGCCAGCAGTGGCAGGGCCAATGAGCAGTTCTTC.

The chain has TRBV29-1 and TRBJ1-5; D not certain. V was clipped by 4 bases and J by 0 bases, with 4 bases between them. Germline-derived CDR1 and CDR2 are SQVTM and ANQGSEA. The CDR3 runs to 12 residues. DNA for the CDR3: TGCAGCGTTGGGTATAGCAATCAGCCCCAGCATTTT. Its translation is CSVGYSNQPQHF.

CDR3 coding DNA: TGTGCCAGCGGGCACCATGGATCCTACGAGCAGTACTTC. Amino acids: CASGHHGSYEQYF. The chain couples TRBV14 to TRBJ2-7; D remains ambiguous. Looked up from germline, CDR1 is SGHDN and CDR2 is FVKESK. With 8 bases removed from V and 1 base from J, the gap between germline ends came to 12 bases. This CDR3 is built from 13 residues.

Concerning this clone itself: Different DNA sequences within this sample yield the same CDR3. The chain carries TRBV27 and TRBJ2-7; D uncertain. Germline lookup yields CDR1 MNHEY and CDR2 SMNVEV (reference sequence). V lost 2 bases and J 4 bases, leaving 9 bases between the germline ends. The length of the CDR3 is 13 residues. CDR3 protein: CASSLRVGYEQYF. CDR3 nucleotide sequence: TGTGCCAGCAGTTTAAGGGTAGGGTACGAGCAGTACTTC.

This sequence joins TRBV19 and TRBJ2-7, with a possible D match to TRBD2 (5 bases). The CDR3 contains 13 residues. Germline CDR1 and CDR2: LNHDA and SQIVND (reference sequence). The ends were cut back, 5 bases at V and 1 base at J, with 9 bases in the middle. The CDR3 loop is CASSPGSSYEQYF. The CDR3 bases are TGTGCCAGTAGTCCGGGGTCGTCCTACGAGCAGTACTTC.

The genes are TRBV5-6 and TRBJ2-7; 8 bases match TRBD2. The CDR3 consists of 14 residues. J was trimmed by 2 bases and V by 3 bases; bases with no gene match: 4. Germline V lookup: CDR1 SGHDT, CDR2 YYEEEE. In DNA, the CDR3 is TGTGCCAGCAGCTCGGGACTAGAGGCCTACGAGCAGTACTTC. This encodes CASSSGLEAYEQYF.

V usage is TRBV6-6 and J usage is TRBJ2-5; possibly TRBD2 for D (6 bases). The length of the CDR3 is 15 residues. The germline gives CDR1 MNHNY, CDR2 SVGAGI (reference sequence). Between the trimmed V and J ends, which lost 5 bases and 2 bases, there was a span of 15 bases. This CDR3 is CASSTAGWSQETQYF. The CDR3 coding sequence is TGTGCCAGCAGTACGGCGGGATGGTCACAAGAGACCCAGTACTTC.

In its sample, this clone was seen once. V and J are TRBV12-1 and TRBJ1-5. TRBV12-1 is flagged as a pseudogene. The length of the CDR3 is 13 residues. The DNA for the CDR3 is TGTGCCAGCAGCTCAAACCCCATCCAGCCCCAGCATTTT. The encoded protein is CASSSNPIQPQHF.

This chain connects TRBV6-6 to TRBJ2-7; a weak D match, TRBD2 (6 bases). The CDR3 loop spans 15 amino acids. Looked up from germline, CDR1 is MNHNY and CDR2 is SVGAGI (reference sequence). With 0 bases removed from V and 3 bases from J, the gap between germline ends came to 12 bases. The CDR3 region is CASSYSGGSVYEQYF. The DNA of the CDR3 is TGTGCCAGCAGTTACTCGGGAGGCTCCGTCTACGAGCAGTACTTC.

This clone was observed once. The V gene is TRBV27, the J gene TRBJ2-2, with TRBD1 matching 11 bases. The CDR3 totals 17 residues. Germline CDR1 and CDR2: MNHEY and SMNVEV (reference sequence). The V segment lost 3 bases and the J segment 6 bases; nucleotides outside the gene matches: 9. The CDR3: CASSLIGQGASAGELFF. In nucleotides, the CDR3 is TGTGCCAGCAGTTTGATAGGACAGGGGGCTTCTGCCGGGGAGCTGTTTTTT.

The V gene is TRBV28, the J gene TRBJ2-7; D ambiguous. The CDR3 covers 14 residues. Germline V gives CDR1 MDHEN, CDR2 SYDVKM. V shed 3 bases and J shed 2 bases, with 11 bases lying between them. The CDR3 DNA reads as TGTGCCAGCAGTTTTCCCTCCCTCACCTACGAGCAGTACTTC. It codes for CASSFPSLTYEQYF.

V and J are TRBV7-7 and TRBJ2-2; 12 bases are shared with TRBD2. The V and J ends lost 4 bases and 4 bases, in that order; junction bases with no gene match: 10. This CDR3 is built from 18 residues. Per the germline V gene, CDR1 is SSHAT and CDR2 is FNYEAQ (reference sequence). DNA of the CDR3: TGTGCCAGCAGCTCGATCGTCCTAGCGGGAGGGGCCACCGGGGAGCTGTTTTTT. Its translation is CASSSIVLAGGATGELFF.

J is TRBJ2-7 and V is TRBV10-1; tentative D call: TRBD1 (5 bases). CDR1 is WNHNN, CDR2 SYGVQD, per germline (reference sequence). Trimming removed 3 bases from V and 8 bases from J, with 14 bases in between. The CDR3 is made up of 13 amino acids. For the CDR3, the DNA is TGCGCCAGCAGTGAACTAATCAAGGACAAGCAGTACTTC. Its protein is CASSELIKDKQYF.

Comment on this clone: The sample has other DNA sequences that encode this CDR3 too. V and J are TRBV9 and TRBJ1-2; tentatively, D is TRBD1 (6 bases). With 1 base removed from V and 5 bases from J, the gap between germline ends came to 6 bases. This CDR3 has 12 amino acids. CDR1 is SGDLS and CDR2 is YYNGEE in the germline V gene. The CDR3 DNA reads TGTGCCAGCAGCGTACAGGGGTATGGCTACACCTTC. This translates into CASSVQGYGYTF.

The chain combines TRBV27 with TRBJ2-2; unclear D gene. Germline V CDR1 and CDR2: MNHEY, SMNVEV (reference sequence). The CDR3 covers 15 residues. V dropped 4 bases and J dropped 5 bases, with 14 bases sitting between them. The CDR3 region is CASSYSPTGTGELFF. DNA for the CDR3: TGTGCCAGCAGTTACTCCCCGACCGGAACCGGGGAGCTGTTTTTT.

The chain uses TRBV28 and TRBJ1-2; TRBD1 is a possible D gene (6 bases). From germline, CDR1 is MDHEN and CDR2 SYDVKM. The V and J ends lost 6 bases and 1 base respectively, with 15 bases between them. This CDR3 contains 15 residues. The CDR3 is CASSHRTAINYGYTF. The CDR3 DNA reads as TGTGCCAGCAGCCACCGGACAGCGATTAACTATGGCTACACCTTC.

The V gene is TRBV7-8, the J gene TRBJ2-2; 9 nucleotides match TRBD2. The CDR3 extends over 17 amino acids. V shed 0 bases, J shed 1 base, and the junction held 3 bases outside the gene matches. Germline CDR1 and CDR2: SGHVS and FQNEAQ. CDR3 coding DNA: TGTGCCAGCAGCTTAGCGCCGACTAGCGGGAACACCGGGGAGCTGTTTTTT. This translates into CASSLAPTSGNTGELFF.

The J gene is TRBJ2-7, the V gene TRBV4-1; no reliable D call. The CDR3 is 15 amino acids. Germline-derived CDR1 and CDR2 are MGHRA and YSYEKL. Trimming removed 0 bases from V and 2 bases from J, with 11 bases in between. The CDR3 spells CASSQEWRSAYEQYF. CDR3 nucleotides: TGCGCCAGCAGCCAAGAGTGGCGGTCGGCCTACGAGCAGTACTTC.

The chain is built from TRBV7-6 and TRBJ2-3; tentatively, D is TRBD2 (6 bases). The germline gives CDR1 SGHVS, CDR2 FNYEAQ. Trimming removed 3 bases at V and 4 bases at J, with 17 bases between. This CDR3 has 16 residues. This CDR3 is CASSFIGGGEADTQYF. In DNA form, the CDR3 reads TGTGCCAGCAGCTTTATCGGCGGTGGGGAGGCAGATACGCAGTATTTT.

The V gene is TRBV11-2, the J gene TRBJ2-1, with D maybe TRBD2 (5 bases). V was cut by 5 bases and J by 4 bases, with 18 bases left in between. The CDR3 has 16 amino acids. Germline values: CDR1 SGHAT, CDR2 FQNNGV. CDR3 in DNA: TGTGCCAGCAGCCTACTAGTAGGTGGTGAGTACAATGAGCAGTTCTTC. Encoded protein: CASSLLVGGEYNEQFF. Based on the CDR3 plus reference TRBV11-2 and TRBJ2-1, the full variable domain is EAGVAQSPRYKIIEKRQSVAFWCNPISGHATLYWYQQILGQGPKLLIQFQNNGVVDDSQLPKDRFSAERLKGVDSTLKIQPAKLEDSAVYLCASSLLVGGEYNEQFFGPGTRLTVL.

This chain links TRBV5-6 with TRBJ2-7; 12 bases fit TRBD1. The V segment lost 3 bases and the J segment 2 bases; nucleotides outside the gene matches: 6. The CDR3 has 16 amino acids. The germline V gene encodes CDR1 SGHDT and CDR2 YYEEEE. CDR3 DNA: TGTGCCAGCAGCTGGGGACAGGGGGCTCTAGCCTACGAGCAGTACTTC. This translates into CASSWGQGALAYEQYF.

The J gene is TRBJ1-1, the V gene TRBV4-1; TRBD1 matches 7 bases. The CDR3 consists of 15 residues. Germline CDR1 reads MGHRA; CDR2 reads YSYEKL. Trimming took 3 bases from V and 2 from J; bases not matched to a gene: 6. The CDR3 region has the DNA TGCGCCAGCAGCCAGGCAAGGACAGGAAACACTGAAGCTTTCTTT. Amino acids: CASSQARTGNTEAFF.

CDR3 residues: CSVVWDRVPYGYTF. The CDR3 nucleotides read TGCAGCGTTGTCTGGGACAGGGTTCCCTATGGCTACACCTTC. The genes are TRBV29-1 and TRBJ1-2; 9 bases line up with TRBD1. The CDR3 is 14 residues long. Germline V lookup: CDR1 SQVTM, CDR2 ANQGSEA. Trimming cost V 4 bases and J 4 bases; bases outside gene matches: 7.